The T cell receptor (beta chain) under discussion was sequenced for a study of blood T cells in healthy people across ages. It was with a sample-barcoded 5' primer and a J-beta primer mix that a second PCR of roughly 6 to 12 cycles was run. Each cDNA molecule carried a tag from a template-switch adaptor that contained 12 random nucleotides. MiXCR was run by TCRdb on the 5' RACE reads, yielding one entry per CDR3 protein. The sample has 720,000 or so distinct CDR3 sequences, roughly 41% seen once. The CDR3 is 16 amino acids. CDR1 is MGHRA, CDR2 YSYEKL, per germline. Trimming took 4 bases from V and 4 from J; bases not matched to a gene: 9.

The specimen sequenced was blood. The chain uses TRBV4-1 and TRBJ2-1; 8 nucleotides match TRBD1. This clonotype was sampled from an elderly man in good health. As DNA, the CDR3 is TGCGCCAGCAGCCCCCGAGGACAGGGCCCTTACAATGAGCAGTTCTTC. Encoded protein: CASSPRGQGPYNEQFF.